The source of this T cell receptor beta chain is a study of monozygotic twins with inflammatory bowel disease. This CDR3 contains 15 residues. CDR1 is SGHRS and CDR2 is YFSETQ in the germline V gene. Researchers ran eight separate cDNA reactions for each sample. Using the 5' RACE reads, TCRdb records one entry per CDR3 protein without DNA. This sample contains some 440,000 distinct CDR3 sequences. The V call is TRBV5-1, the J call TRBJ2-2; without DNA, the TCRdb call of TRBD1 cannot be checked. The sample consisted of blood. This receptor was obtained from a human donor with ulcerative colitis or Crohn's disease, or a healthy co-twin of an affected twin (not recorded which). This chain's CDR3 is CASTQGSSSTGELFF.